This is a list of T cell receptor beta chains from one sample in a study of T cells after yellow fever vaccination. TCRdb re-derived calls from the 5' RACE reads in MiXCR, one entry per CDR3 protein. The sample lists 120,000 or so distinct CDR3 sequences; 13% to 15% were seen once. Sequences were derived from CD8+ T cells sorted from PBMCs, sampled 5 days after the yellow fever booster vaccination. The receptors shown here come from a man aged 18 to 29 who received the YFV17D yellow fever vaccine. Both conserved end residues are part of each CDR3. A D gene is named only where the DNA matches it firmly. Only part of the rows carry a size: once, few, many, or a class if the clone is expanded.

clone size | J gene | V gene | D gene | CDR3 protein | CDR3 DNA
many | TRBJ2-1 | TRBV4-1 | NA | CASSTQLRGEIYYNEQFF | TGCGCCAGCAGCACCCAATTAAGGGGGGAGATTTACTACAATGAGCAGTTCTTC
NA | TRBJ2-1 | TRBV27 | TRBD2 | CASSSRLAGAYNEQFF | TGTGCCAGCAGTTCCCGACTAGCGGGGGCCTACAATGAGCAGTTCTTC
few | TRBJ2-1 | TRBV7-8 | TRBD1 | CASSFRDREFFYNEQFF | TGTGCCAGCAGCTTCCGGGACAGGGAATTTTTCTACAATGAGCAGTTCTTC
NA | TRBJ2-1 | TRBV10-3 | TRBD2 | CAISLSGGSYNEQFF | TGTGCCATCAGTCTTTCGGGGGGCTCCTACAATGAGCAGTTCTTC
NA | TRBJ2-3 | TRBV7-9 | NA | CASSDDLDDTDTQYF | TGTGCCAGCAGCGACGATTTGGACGACACAGATACGCAGTATTTT
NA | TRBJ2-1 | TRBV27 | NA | CASSSGIMSSYNEQFF | TGTGCCAGCAGTTCTGGGATCATGAGCTCCTACAATGAGCAGTTCTTC
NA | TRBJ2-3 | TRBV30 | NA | CAWSPENPTDTQYF | TGTGCCTGGAGTCCAGAAAACCCCACAGATACGCAGTATTTT
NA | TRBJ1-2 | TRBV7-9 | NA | CASSLAQEFGYTF | TGTGCCAGCAGCTTAGCCCAAGAGTTTGGCTACACCTTC
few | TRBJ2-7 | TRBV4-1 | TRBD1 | CASSHGQGEGYEQYF | TGCGCCAGCAGCCACGGACAGGGTGAAGGTTACGAGCAGTACTTC
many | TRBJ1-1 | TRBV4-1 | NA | CASSLGTANTEAFF | TGCGCCAGCAGCCTCGGGACTGCGAACACTGAAGCTTTCTTT
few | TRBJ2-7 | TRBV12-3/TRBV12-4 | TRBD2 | CASSTNSGGAHEQYF | TGTGCCAGCAGCACAAATAGCGGGGGGGCCCACGAGCAGTACTTC
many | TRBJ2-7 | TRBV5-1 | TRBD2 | CASSTERGDEQYF | TGCGCCAGCAGTACCGAGCGGGGAGACGAGCAGTACTTC
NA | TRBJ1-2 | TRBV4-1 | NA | CASRGVGGSDGYTF | TGCGCCAGCAGGGGGGTGGGTGGTAGTGACGGCTACACCTTC
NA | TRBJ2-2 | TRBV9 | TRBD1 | CASSRGQGSTGELFF | TGTGCCAGCAGCAGGGGACAGGGGAGCACCGGGGAGCTGTTTTTT
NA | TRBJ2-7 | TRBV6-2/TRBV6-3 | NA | CASSPTLSYEQYF | TGTGCCAGCAGTCCCACCCTCTCCTACGAGCAGTACTTC
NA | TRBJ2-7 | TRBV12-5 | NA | CASGLANYYEQYF | TGTGCTAGTGGTTTGGCCAATTACTACGAGCAGTACTTC
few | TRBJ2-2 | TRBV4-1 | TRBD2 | CASSLPASGGPYTGELFF | TGCGCCAGCAGCCTCCCAGCTAGCGGGGGGCCATACACCGGGGAGCTGTTTTTT